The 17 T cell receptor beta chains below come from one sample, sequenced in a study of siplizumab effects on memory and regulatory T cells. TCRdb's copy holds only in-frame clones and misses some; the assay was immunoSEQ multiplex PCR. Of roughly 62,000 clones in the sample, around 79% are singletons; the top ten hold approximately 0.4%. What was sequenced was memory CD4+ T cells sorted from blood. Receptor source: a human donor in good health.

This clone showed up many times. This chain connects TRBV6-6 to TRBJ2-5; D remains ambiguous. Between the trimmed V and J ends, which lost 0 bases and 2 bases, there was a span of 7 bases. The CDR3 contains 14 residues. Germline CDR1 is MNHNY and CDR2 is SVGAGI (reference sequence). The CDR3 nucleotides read TGTGCCAGCAGTTACTCCGGATCTCAAGAGACCCAGTACTTC. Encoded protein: CASSYSGSQETQYF.

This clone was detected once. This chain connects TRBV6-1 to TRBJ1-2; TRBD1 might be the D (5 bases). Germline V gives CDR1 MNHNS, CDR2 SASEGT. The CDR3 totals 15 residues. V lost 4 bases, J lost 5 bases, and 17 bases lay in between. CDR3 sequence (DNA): TGTGCCAGCAGTGCCAACAGGCAGCGGGTTTATGGCTACACCTTC. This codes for CASSANRQRVYGYTF.

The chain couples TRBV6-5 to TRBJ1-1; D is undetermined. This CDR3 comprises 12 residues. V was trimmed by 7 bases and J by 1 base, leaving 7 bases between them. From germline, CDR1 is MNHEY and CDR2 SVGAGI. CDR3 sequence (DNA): TGTGCCAGCAAAGAGCCGAACACTGAAGCTTTCTTT. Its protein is CASKEPNTEAFF.

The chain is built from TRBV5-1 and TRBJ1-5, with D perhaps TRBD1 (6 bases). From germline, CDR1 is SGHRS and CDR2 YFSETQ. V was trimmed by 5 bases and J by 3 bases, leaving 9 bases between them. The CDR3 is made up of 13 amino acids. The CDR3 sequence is CASRGDNNQPQHF. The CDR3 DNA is TGCGCCAGCAGAGGGGACAACAATCAGCCCCAGCATTTT.

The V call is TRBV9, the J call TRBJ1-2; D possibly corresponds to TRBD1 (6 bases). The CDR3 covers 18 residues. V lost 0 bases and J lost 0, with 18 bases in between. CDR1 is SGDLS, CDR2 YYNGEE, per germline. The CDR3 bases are TGTGCCAGCAGCGTAGTATTTGGGGGCCCCATGGCTAACTATGGCTACACCTTC. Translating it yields CASSVVFGGPMANYGYTF.

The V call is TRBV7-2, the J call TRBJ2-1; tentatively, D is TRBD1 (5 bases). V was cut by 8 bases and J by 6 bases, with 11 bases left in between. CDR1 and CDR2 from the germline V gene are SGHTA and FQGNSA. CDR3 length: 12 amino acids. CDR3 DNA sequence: TGTGCCAGCGGGGCCCCCTTCAATGAGCAGTTCTTC. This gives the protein CASGAPFNEQFF.

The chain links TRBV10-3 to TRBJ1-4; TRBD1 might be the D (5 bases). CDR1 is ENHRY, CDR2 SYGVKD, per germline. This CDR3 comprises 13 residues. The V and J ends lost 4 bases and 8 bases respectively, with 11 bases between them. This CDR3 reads CAISGDSGEKLFF. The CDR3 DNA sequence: TGTGCCATCAGTGGCGACAGTGGGGAAAAACTGTTTTTT.

CDR3 loop: CASSLVTGAYNEQFF. CDR3 sequence (DNA): TGTGCCAGCAGTTTAGTGACAGGAGCCTACAATGAGCAGTTCTTC. The chain is built from TRBV27 and TRBJ2-1; TRBD1 is a possible D gene (6 bases). Germline CDR1 is MNHEY and CDR2 is SMNVEV (reference sequence). This CDR3 comprises 15 residues. V was pared by 2 bases and J by 2 bases, with 10 bases between.

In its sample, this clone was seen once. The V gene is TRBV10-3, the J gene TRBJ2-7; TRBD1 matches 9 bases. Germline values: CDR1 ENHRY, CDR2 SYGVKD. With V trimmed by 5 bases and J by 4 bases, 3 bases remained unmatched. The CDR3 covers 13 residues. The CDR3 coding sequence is TGTGCCATCAGTACAGGGGGCGGTTACGAGCAGTACTTC. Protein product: CAISTGGGYEQYF.

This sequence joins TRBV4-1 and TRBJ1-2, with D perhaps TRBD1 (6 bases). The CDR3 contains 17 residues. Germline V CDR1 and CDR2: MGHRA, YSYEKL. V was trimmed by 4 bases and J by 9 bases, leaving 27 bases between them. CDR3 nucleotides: TGCGCCAGCAGCCTCACTAAGGCCGGGACATTCCCGGAGAGCTACACCTTC. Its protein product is CASSLTKAGTFPESYTF.

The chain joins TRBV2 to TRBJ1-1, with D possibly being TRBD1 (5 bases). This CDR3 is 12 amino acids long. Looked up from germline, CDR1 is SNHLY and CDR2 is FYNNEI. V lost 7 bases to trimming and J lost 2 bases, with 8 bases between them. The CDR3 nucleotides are TGTGCCAGCAAAGGACACAACACTGAAGCTTTCTTT. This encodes CASKGHNTEAFF.

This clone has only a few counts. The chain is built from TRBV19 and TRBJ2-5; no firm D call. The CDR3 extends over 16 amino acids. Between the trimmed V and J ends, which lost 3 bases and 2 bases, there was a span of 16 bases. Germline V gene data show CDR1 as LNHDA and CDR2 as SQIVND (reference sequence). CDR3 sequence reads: CASSMGYTAQQETQYF. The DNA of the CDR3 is TGTGCCAGTAGTATGGGGTATACAGCTCAGCAAGAGACCCAGTACTTC.

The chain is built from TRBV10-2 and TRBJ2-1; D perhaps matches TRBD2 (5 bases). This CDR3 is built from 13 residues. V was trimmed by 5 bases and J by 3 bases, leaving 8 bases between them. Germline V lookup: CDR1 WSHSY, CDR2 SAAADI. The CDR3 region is CASSRTLYNEQFF. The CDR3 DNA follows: TGCGCCAGCAGTCGGACTCTCTACAATGAGCAGTTCTTC.

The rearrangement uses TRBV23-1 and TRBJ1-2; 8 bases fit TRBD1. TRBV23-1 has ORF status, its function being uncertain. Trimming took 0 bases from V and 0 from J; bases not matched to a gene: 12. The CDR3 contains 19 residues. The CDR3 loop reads CASSQSSTRDRISNYGYTF. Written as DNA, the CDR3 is TGCGCCAGCAGTCAATCTTCTACCCGGGACAGGATTTCTAACTATGGCTACACCTTC.

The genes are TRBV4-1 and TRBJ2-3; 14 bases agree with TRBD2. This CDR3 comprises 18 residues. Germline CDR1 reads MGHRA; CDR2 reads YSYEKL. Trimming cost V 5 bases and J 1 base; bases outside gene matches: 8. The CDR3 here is CASSSRTSGGNGTDTQYF. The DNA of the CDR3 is TGCGCCAGCAGCTCGCGGACTAGCGGGGGGAATGGCACAGATACGCAGTATTTT.

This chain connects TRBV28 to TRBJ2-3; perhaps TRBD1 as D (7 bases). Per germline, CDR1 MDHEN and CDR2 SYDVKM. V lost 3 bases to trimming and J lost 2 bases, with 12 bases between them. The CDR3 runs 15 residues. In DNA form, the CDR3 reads TGTGCCAGCAGTTTGCAGGGGGGCCCCACAGATACGCAGTATTTT. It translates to CASSLQGGPTDTQYF.

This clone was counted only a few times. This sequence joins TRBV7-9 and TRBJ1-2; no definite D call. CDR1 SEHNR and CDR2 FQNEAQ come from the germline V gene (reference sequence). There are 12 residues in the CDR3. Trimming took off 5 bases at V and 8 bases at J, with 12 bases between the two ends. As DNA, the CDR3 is TGTGCCAGCAGCAATACCGAGGGAGGCTACACCTTC. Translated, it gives CASSNTEGGYTF. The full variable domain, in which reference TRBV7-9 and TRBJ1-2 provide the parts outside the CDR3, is DTGVSQNPRHKITKRGQNVTFRCDPISEHNRLYWYRQTLGQGPEFLTYFQNEAQLEKSRLLSDRFSAERPKGSFSTLEIQRTEQGDSAMYLCASSNTEGGYTFGSGTRLTVV.